This TCR beta chain was observed in a study of response to subunit inactivated influenza vaccine. Study conclusions and caveats: Every seasonal influenza vaccination brings in few new T cells, the authors suggested.

Only a few counts were recorded for this clonotype. Its specificity is unknown. TCRdb reanalysed the RT-PCR reads using MiXCR and keeps one entry per CDR3 protein. The sample lists almost 600,000 distinct CDR3 sequences, 13% to 15% occurring once. The germline CDR1 and CDR2 sequences are SGHRS and YFSETQ. V trimming: 4 bases; J trimming: 0 bases; junction bases outside the gene matches: 7. The CDR3 totals 16 residues. The origin of this receptor is a man aged 50-59 years who received an inactivated influenza vaccine. The V call is TRBV5-1, the J call TRBJ2-1, with 7 bases identical to TRBD1. The source was PBMCs from blood, collected 11 to 12 days after vaccination. CDR3 in DNA: TGCGCCAGCAGCCCCGGACAGGTTAGCTCCTACAATGAGCAGTTCTTC. Residues: CASSPGQVSSYNEQFF.